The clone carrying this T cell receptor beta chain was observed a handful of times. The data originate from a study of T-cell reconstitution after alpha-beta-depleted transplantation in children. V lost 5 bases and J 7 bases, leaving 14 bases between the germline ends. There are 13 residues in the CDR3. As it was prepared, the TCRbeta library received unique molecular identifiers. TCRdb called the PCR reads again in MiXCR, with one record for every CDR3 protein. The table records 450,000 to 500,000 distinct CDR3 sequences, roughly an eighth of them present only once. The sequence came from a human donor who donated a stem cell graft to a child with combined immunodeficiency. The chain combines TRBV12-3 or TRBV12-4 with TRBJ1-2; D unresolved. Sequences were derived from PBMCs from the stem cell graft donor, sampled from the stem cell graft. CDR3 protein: CASSPFREIGYTF. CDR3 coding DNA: TGTGCCAGCAGTCCCTTTAGGGAAATTGGCTACACCTTC.